This is a list of T cell receptor beta chains from one sample in a study of blood T cell repertoires in COVID-19. The table came from immunoSEQ multiplex PCR; TCRdb's copy has only in-frame clones and leaves some out. The sample carries 250,000 to 350,000 clones, nearly 90% recorded once. The specimen was PBMCs or T cells enriched from blood (not recorded which). The receptors stem from a woman younger than 30 with acute COVID-19. Each CDR3 is given with its conserved first and last residue. The order of the fields is CDR3 protein, CDR3 DNA, V gene, clone size, J gene, D gene. A D gene is named only where the DNA matches it firmly. Size values are once, few and many counts, or a class for expanded clones, and some rows have none.

CASTAINYGYTF TGTGCCAGCACCGCTATTAACTATGGCTACACCTTC TRBV6-6 . TRBJ1-2 .
CASSAQGTQYF TGTGCCAGTAGCGCGCAGGGTACGCAGTATTTT TRBV19 . TRBJ2-3 .
CASSDADNEQFF TGTGCCAGCAGTGATGCGGACAATGAGCAGTTCTTC TRBV6-4 . TRBJ2-1 .
CASSLYTRGDYTF TGCGCCAGCAGCTTATATACGCGGGGAGACTACACCTTC TRBV5-1 once TRBJ1-2 .
CASSQGGWNEQFF TGTGCCAGCAGCCAAGGAGGGTGGAATGAGCAGTTCTTC TRBV3-1/TRBV3-2 once TRBJ2-1 .
CASRAWAGSSYNEQFF TGCGCCAGCAGGGCCTGGGCGGGCAGCTCCTACAATGAGCAGTTCTTC TRBV23-1 many TRBJ2-1 .
CASRQAGPSGANVLTF TGTGCCAGCAGGCAGGCGGGCCCTTCTGGGGCCAACGTCCTGACTTTC TRBV7-3 . TRBJ2-6 .
CASSPLTGSLNTEAFF TGTGCCAGCAGCCCCCTCACTGGGAGCTTGAACACTGAAGCTTTCTTT TRBV14 . TRBJ1-1 .
CASSSQGPNTGELFF TGTGCCAGCAGCTCACAGGGACCTAACACCGGGGAGCTGTTTTTT TRBV7-2 few TRBJ2-2 .
CASSWDVGGAETQYF TGCGCCAGCAGCTGGGACGTGGGGGGAGCAGAGACCCAGTACTTC TRBV5-1 few TRBJ2-5 .
CASSLTVASGVGEQFF TGTGCCAGCAGCTTAACGGTCGCTAGCGGGGTGGGTGAGCAGTTCTTC TRBV7-3 . TRBJ2-1 TRBD2
CASRLAGDIDTQYF TGTGCCAGTCGACTAGCGGGAGACATAGATACGCAGTATTTT TRBV6-5 . TRBJ2-3 TRBD2
CASSRRGAGEYGYTF TGTGCCAGCAGTCGCCGGGGGGCAGGGGAGTATGGCTACACCTTC TRBV27 . TRBJ1-2 .
CASSLLLAVQETQYF TGCGCCAGCAGCTTATTACTAGCGGTCCAAGAGACCCAGTACTTC TRBV5-1 . TRBJ2-5 TRBD2
CASSLGLEGARAKNIQYF TGCGCCAGCAGCTTGGGCCTCGAAGGGGCGCGGGCCAAAAACATTCAGTACTTC TRBV5-1 once TRBJ2-4 .
CASSPWVGDSSYEQYF TGTGCCAGCAGCCCCTGGGTGGGAGACTCCTCCTACGAGCAGTACTTC TRBV7-8 . TRBJ2-7 .
CASSDETSGRATQYF TGCGCCAGCAGTGACGAGACTAGCGGGAGAGCCACGCAGTATTTT TRBV10-1 . TRBJ2-3 TRBD2
CASIRGSGSSIREQYF TGTGCCAGCATCCGGGGTTCGGGGTCGTCAATTCGCGAGCAGTACTTC TRBV28 . TRBJ2-7 .
CASSFRRGGSYEQYF TGTGCCAGCAGCTTCCGGCGGGGCGGCTCCTACGAGCAGTACTTC TRBV11-2 once TRBJ2-7 .
CASIPHLTGRATEAFF TGTGCCAGCATCCCACACCTCACGGGCAGGGCCACTGAAGCTTTCTTT TRBV28 few TRBJ1-1 .
CSVDGGTLASTDTQYF TGCAGCGTTGATGGGGGGACTCTGGCTAGCACAGATACGCAGTATTTT TRBV29-1 . TRBJ2-3 .
CASSFWTGTYEQYF TGTGCCAGCAGCTTCTGGACAGGCACCTACGAGCAGTACTTC TRBV7-8 . TRBJ2-7 TRBD1
CASSSSGEQYF TGTGCCAGTAGTTCGTCGGGCGAGCAGTACTTC TRBV19 . TRBJ2-7 .
CAISEQQETQYF TGTGCCATCAGTGAACAGCAAGAGACCCAGTACTTC TRBV10-3 . TRBJ2-5 .
CAISDRKGLDTEAFF TGTGCCATCAGTGATCGTAAGGGGTTGGACACTGAAGCTTTCTTT TRBV10-3 . TRBJ1-1 .
CASTPTGQGTVTGNTIYF TGTGCCAGCACCCCGACGGGCCAGGGAACGGTGACTGGAAACACCATATATTTT TRBV21-1 few TRBJ1-3 .
CASSEEDRGYTGELFF TGTGCCAGCAGTGAAGAAGACAGGGGGTACACCGGGGAGCTGTTTTTT TRBV6-4 few TRBJ2-2 TRBD1
CASSPMDRGPGKLFF TGTGCCAGCAGTCCTATGGACAGGGGGCCAGGAAAACTGTTTTTT TRBV3-1/TRBV3-2 . TRBJ1-4 TRBD1
CASSRGLAGLSGANVLTF TGCGCCAGCAGCAGGGGACTAGCGGGGCTATCTGGGGCCAACGTCCTGACTTTC TRBV5-1 . TRBJ2-6 TRBD2
CASSLSGTSGSYEQYF TGTGCCAGCAGCCTATCAGGGACTAGCGGTTCCTACGAGCAGTACTTC TRBV7-2 . TRBJ2-7 TRBD2
CASSPPGW TGTGCCAGTAGTCCCCCCGGTTGG TRBV19 . TRBJ2-3 .
CASSSRDRGLTTYEQYF TGTGCCAGCAGTTCCAGAGACAGGGGATTAACAACCTACGAGCAGTACTTC TRBV27 . TRBJ2-7 TRBD1
CASRDRGQGAFF TGTGCCAGTAGGGATAGGGGACAGGGAGCCTTCTTT TRBV19 . TRBJ1-1 TRBD1
CASSLILAVTGELFF TGTGCCAGCAGCTTGATCCTAGCCGTAACCGGGGAGCTGTTTTTT TRBV5-5 . TRBJ2-2 .
CASSYREGYEQYF TGTGCCAGCAGTTACAGGGAGGGATACGAGCAGTACTTC TRBV6-5 once TRBJ2-7 TRBD2
CASRTGGNSPLHF TGTGCCAGCCGGACAGGAGGTAATTCACCCCTCCACTTT TRBV28 . TRBJ1-6 TRBD1
CSVVPGTGGTEAFF TGCAGCGTTGTTCCCGGGACAGGGGGAACTGAAGCTTTCTTT TRBV29-1 . TRBJ1-1 TRBD1
CASSRGEKLFF TGTGCCAGTTCCCGTGGCGAAAAACTGTTTTTT TRBV28 . TRBJ1-4 .
CASSLSGRSTDTQYF TGTGCCAGCAGCCTTAGCGGGAGGAGCACAGATACGCAGTATTTT TRBV7-3 . TRBJ2-3 TRBD2
CASSIMAGNEKLFF TGTGCCAGTAGTATCATGGCGGGGAATGAAAAACTGTTTTTT TRBV19 . TRBJ1-4 .
CASSAGQGAGQPQHF TGTGCCAGCAGCGCCGGACAGGGGGCGGGTCAGCCCCAGCATTTT TRBV9 . TRBJ1-5 TRBD1
CASSPTGGSSQPQHF TGTGCCAGCAGCCCGACAGGGGGCTCGAGTCAGCCCCAGCATTTT TRBV7-2 . TRBJ1-5 TRBD1
CASSEGRRGLTFSNQPQHF TGTGCCAGCAGTGAAGGTCGCAGGGGGCTCACTTTTAGCAATCAGCCCCAGCATTTT TRBV2 . TRBJ1-5 TRBD1